This T cell receptor beta chain stems from a study of cytomegalovirus exposure and HLA in healthy donors. On the study more broadly: The roughly 120 validation repertoires and the approximately 630 first-cohort repertoires shared a platform, a later analysis reported. Broader study findings: In vitro checks showed that a few CMV-associated chains really do target CMV antigens. Within the approximately 130 validation repertoires, first-cohort TCR clusters tended to co-occur, according to a later analysis.

In the case of this clone: Its antigen is undetermined.

Germline-derived CDR1 and CDR2 are MNHNY and SVGAGI (reference sequence). The CDR3 runs 13 residues. The V end lost 2 bases, the J end lost 6 bases, and 10 bases lay between the germline ends. Clones were read by immunoSEQ multiplex PCR, and TCRdb kept only the in-frame ones, dropping some. The sample records 250,000 to 400,000 clones, roughly nine tenths being singletons. The sequencing sample was made of PBMCs. The chain recombines TRBV6-6 with TRBJ1-2, with no clear D. The TCR sequence derives from a woman aged 25-40 years in good health and CMV-seropositive. CDR3 nucleotide sequence: TGTGCCAGCAGTTACGGCTCCGAAGATGGCTACACCTTC. Protein: CASSYGSEDGYTF.